This TCR beta chain was recovered during a study of memory CD4+ T cells and cytomegalovirus serostatus. The sort gate was single viable CD3+CD4+CD8-CD45RO+ cells for memory CD4+ T cells. In germline, CDR1 is SGHDN, CDR2 FVKESK. CDR3 size: 17 residues. Trimming shortened V by 0 bases and J by 3 bases, and 14 bases separated the two germline ends. Some clones are missing from TCRdb's copy, which holds only in-frame ones; the method was immunoSEQ multiplex PCR. The sample consists of approximately 40,000 clones, 60% to 85% of them appearing once. This receptor was obtained from an adult in good health and CMV-seronegative. Sequencing was done on a sample of memory CD4+ T cells from blood. This chain links TRBV14 with TRBJ2-2; D gene ambiguous. CDR3 DNA sequence: TGTGCCAGCAGCCAAGAGCCCCTAGGCAGTTACACCGGGGAGCTGTTTTTT. Translated, it gives CASSQEPLGSYTGELFF. The full variable domain, its missing parts supplied by reference TRBV14 and TRBJ2-2, is EAGVTQFPSHSVIEKGQTVTLRCDPISGHDNLYWYRRVMGKEIKFLLHFVKESKQDESGMPNNRFLAERTGGTYSTLKVQPAELEDSGVYFCASSQEPLGSYTGELFFGEGSRLTVL.